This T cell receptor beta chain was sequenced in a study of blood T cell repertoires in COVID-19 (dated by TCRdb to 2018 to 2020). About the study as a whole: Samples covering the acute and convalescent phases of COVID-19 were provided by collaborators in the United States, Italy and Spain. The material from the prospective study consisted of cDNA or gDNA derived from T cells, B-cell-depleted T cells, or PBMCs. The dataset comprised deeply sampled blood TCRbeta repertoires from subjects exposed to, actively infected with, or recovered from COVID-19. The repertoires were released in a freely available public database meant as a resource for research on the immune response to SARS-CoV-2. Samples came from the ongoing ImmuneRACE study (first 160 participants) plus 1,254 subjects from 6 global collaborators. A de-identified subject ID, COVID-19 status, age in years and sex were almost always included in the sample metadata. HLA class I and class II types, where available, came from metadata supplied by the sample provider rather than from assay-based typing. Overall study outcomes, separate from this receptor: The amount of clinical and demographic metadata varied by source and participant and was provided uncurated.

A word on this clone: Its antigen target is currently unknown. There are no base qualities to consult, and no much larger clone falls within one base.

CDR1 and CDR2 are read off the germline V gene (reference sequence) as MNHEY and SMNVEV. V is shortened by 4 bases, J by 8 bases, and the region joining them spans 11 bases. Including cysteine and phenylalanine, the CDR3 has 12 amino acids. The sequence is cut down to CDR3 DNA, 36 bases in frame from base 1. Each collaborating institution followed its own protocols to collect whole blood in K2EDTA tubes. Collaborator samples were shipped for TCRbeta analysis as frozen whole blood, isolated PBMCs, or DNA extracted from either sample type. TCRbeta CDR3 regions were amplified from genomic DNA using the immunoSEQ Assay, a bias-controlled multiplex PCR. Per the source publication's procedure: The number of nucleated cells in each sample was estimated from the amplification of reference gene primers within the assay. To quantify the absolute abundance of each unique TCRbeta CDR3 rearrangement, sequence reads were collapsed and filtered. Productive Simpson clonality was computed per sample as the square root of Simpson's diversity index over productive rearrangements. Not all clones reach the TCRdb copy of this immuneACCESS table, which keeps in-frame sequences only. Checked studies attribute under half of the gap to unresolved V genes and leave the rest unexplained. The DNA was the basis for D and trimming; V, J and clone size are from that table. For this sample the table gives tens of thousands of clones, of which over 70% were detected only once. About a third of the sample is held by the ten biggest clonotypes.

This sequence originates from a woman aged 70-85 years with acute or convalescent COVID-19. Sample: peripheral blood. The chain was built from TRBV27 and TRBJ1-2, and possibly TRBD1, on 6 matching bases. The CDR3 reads CASSSAGEGYTF. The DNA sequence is TGTGCCAGCAGTTCCGCAGGGGAAGGCTACACCTTC.